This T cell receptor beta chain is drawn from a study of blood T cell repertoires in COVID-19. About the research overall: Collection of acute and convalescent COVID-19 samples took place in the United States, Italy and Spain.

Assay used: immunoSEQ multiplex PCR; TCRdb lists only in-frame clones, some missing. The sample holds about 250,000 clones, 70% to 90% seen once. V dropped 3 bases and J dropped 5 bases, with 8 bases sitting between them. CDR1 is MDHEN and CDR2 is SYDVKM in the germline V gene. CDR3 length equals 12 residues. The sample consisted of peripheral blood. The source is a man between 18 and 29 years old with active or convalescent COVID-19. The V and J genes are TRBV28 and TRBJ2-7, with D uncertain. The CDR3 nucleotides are TGTGCCAGCAGTTTGCGGTCGCACGAGCAGTACTTC. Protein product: CASSLRSHEQYF.